The clone carrying this TCR beta chain appeared a few times. With 5 bases clipped from V and 9 bases from J, the junction kept 9 bases outside the gene matches. Germline CDR1 and CDR2: MNHEY and SVGAGI. This CDR3 is 15 amino acids long. Seattle participants joined during active infection and were tracked over time. This sample stems from a study of blood T cell repertoires in COVID-19. Study at large: Acute and convalescent COVID-19 specimens originated in the United States, Italy and Spain. In each case, the material was cDNA or gDNA derived from T cells, B-cell-depleted T cells, or PBMCs.

In the original processing: Amplification with reference gene primers provided the estimates of nucleated cell counts. Data came from immunoSEQ multiplex PCR; TCRdb stores just in-frame clones and leaves some out. V, J and clone size are those of that table, while D and trimming were read from the DNA. The data hold 120,000 to 150,000 clones, with roughly 84% observed a single time. Sequences were obtained from peripheral blood. The TCR comes from a man aged 30 to 45 with COVID-19, enrolled during active disease. The chain is built from TRBV6-5 and TRBJ2-2, with 10 bases matching TRBD1. The CDR3 region is CASSNLGQGSRELFF. CDR3 DNA: TGTGCCAGCAGTAACTTGGGACAGGGGAGCCGGGAGCTGTTTTTT.